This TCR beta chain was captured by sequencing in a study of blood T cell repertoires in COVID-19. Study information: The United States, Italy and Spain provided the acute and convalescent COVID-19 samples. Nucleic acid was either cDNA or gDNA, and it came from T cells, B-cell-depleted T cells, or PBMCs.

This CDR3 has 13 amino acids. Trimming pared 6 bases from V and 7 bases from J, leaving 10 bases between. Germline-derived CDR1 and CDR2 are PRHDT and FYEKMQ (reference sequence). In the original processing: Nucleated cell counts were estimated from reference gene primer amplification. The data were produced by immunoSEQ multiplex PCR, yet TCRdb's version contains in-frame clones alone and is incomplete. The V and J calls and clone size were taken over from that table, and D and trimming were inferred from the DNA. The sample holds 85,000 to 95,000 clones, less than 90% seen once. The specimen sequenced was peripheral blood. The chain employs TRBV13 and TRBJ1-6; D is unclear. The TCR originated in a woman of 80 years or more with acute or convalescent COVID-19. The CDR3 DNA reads TGTGCCAGCAGAGGAGAGGGAAATTCACCCCTCCACTTT. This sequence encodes CASRGEGNSPLHF. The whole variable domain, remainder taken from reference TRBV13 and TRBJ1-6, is AAGVIQSPRHLIKEKRETATLKCYPIPRHDTVYWYQQGPGQDPQFLISFYEKMQSDKGSIPDRFSAQQFSDYHSELNMSSLELGDSALYFCASRGEGNSPLHFGNGTRLTVT.